This TCR beta chain was sequenced for a study of blood T cell repertoires in COVID-19. Looking at the study overall: COVID-19 samples from acute and convalescent phases originated in the United States, Italy and Spain. Nucleic acid was either cDNA or gDNA, and it came from T cells, B-cell-depleted T cells, or PBMCs.

The CDR3 runs to 13 residues. Trimming removed 8 bases at V and 4 bases at J, with 14 bases between. Per the germline V gene, CDR1 is MNHEY and CDR2 is SVGAGI. The authors' processing: For nucleated cells, counts were estimated from reference gene primer amplification. The method was immunoSEQ multiplex PCR; TCRdb's version includes in-frame clones alone and lacks a portion of them. Clonal size and the V and J genes are those of that table, whereas D and trimming came from the DNA. The sample consists of about 110,000 clones, over 75% of them appearing once. The clonotype comes from a human donor in a cohort sampled during active COVID-19. Sequences were obtained from peripheral blood. The chain uses TRBV6-5 and TRBJ1-2; D possibly corresponds to TRBD1 (5 bases). CDR3 loop: CASGAGLSYGYTF. The CDR3 DNA reads as TGTGCCAGCGGGGCGGGGCTTAGCTATGGCTACACCTTC.